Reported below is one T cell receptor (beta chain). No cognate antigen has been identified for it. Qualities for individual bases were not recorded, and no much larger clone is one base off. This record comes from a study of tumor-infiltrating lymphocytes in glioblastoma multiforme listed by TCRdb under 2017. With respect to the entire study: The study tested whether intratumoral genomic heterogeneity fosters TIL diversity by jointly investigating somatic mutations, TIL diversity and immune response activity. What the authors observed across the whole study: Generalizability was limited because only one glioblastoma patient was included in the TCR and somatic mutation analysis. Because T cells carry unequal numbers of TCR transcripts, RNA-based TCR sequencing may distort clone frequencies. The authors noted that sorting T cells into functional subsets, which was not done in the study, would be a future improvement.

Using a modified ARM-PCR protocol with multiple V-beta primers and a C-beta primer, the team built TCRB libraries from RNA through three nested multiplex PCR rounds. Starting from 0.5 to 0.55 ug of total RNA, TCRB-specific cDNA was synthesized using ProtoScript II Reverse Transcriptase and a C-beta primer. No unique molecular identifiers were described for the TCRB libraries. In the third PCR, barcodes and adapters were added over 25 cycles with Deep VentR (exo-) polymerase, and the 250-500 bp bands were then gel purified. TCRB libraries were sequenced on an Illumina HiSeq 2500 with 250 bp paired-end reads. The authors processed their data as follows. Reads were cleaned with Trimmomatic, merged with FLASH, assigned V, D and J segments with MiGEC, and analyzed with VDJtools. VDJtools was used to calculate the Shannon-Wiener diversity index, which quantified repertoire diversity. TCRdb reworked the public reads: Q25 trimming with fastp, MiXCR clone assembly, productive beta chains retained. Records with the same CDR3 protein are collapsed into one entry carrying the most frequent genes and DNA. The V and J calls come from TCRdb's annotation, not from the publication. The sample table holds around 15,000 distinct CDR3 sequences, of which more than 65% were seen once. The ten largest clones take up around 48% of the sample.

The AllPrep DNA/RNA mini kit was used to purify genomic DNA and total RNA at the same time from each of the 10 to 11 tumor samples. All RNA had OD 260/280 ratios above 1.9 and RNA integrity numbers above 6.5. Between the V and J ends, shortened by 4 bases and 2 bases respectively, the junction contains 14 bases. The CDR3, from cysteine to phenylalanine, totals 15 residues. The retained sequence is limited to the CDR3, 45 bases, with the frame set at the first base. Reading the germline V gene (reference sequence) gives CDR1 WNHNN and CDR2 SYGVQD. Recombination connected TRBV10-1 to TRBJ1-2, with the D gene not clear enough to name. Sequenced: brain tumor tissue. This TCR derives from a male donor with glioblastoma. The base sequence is TGCGCCAGCAGTGCGGAGGCAGTGCCGAACTATGGCTACACCTTC. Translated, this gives CASSAEAVPNYGYTF.